The 5 T cell receptor beta chains presented below share a single source sample, sequenced in a study of cytomegalovirus exposure and HLA in healthy donors. This PCR relied on a set of 60 Vbeta primers and 13 Jbeta primers. Clones were sequenced by immunoSEQ multiplex PCR, and TCRdb holds only the in-frame ones, with some missing. This sample has some 180,000 clones, with around 80% found just once. What was sequenced was PBMCs. These receptors were collected from a girl under 18 in good health and CMV-seropositive.

The chain couples TRBV10-2 to TRBJ2-2; a weak D match, TRBD2 (6 bases). The length of the CDR3 is 15 residues. CDR1 and CDR2 (germline): WSHSY, SAAADI. V lost 8 bases, J lost 5 bases, and 18 bases lay in between. CDR3 residues: CASASGELWTGELFF. The CDR3, as DNA: TGCGCCAGCGCGTCGGGGGAGCTGTGGACCGGGGAGCTGTTTTTT.

The J gene is TRBJ2-7, the V gene TRBV30; 9 bases are shared with TRBD1. With V trimmed by 1 base and J by 4 bases, 5 bases remained unmatched. This CDR3 contains 14 residues. Germline-derived CDR1 and CDR2 are GTSNPN and SVGIG (reference sequence). The CDR3, as DNA: TGTGCCTGGAGTGGAGGACAGGGGATTTACGAGCAGTACTTC. Its translation: CAWSGGQGIYEQYF.

The chain employs TRBV19 and TRBJ2-5; TRBD1 matches 7 bases. The trim removed 5 bases at V and 2 bases at J, leaving 2 bases unmatched. The V gene's germline CDR1 is LNHDA and CDR2 SQIVND (reference sequence). The CDR3 contains 13 residues. The CDR3 spells CASSSGQQETQYF. As DNA, the CDR3 is TGTGCCAGTAGTTCGGGACAGCAAGAGACCCAGTACTTC.

The CDR3 sequence is CASSRPPSGGRNEKLFF. The CDR3 bases are TGTGCCAGCAGCCGCCCCCCCTCCGGCGGCCGTAATGAAAAACTGTTTTTT. The J gene is TRBJ1-4, the V gene TRBV28; D unclear. Germline lookup yields CDR1 MDHEN and CDR2 SYDVKM. The germline V and J ends were trimmed by 6 bases and 4 bases, with 21 bases remaining between them. CDR3 size: 17 residues.

J is TRBJ2-7 and V is TRBV11-2; maybe TRBD1 (5 bases). Germline V gene sequence: CDR1 SGHAT, CDR2 FQNNGV. V was pared by 5 bases and J by 2 bases, with 7 bases between. The CDR3 has 12 residues. CDR3 nucleotides: TGTGCCAGCAGCACGGACACCTACGAGCAGTACTTC. It translates to CASSTDTYEQYF.